Following are 26 T cell receptor beta chains from one sample sequenced in a study of read filtering for tumor transcriptome and immune sequencing. The library was built from roughly 400 ng RNA with molecular barcoded adaptors for alpha/delta and beta/gamma chains. TCRdb re-derived calls from the reads in MiXCR, one entry per CDR3 protein. Of 40,000 or so distinct CDR3 sequences detected, over 9.5% appear once; the ten largest clones hold around 34%. Sequencing was carried out using a population of CD138-negative cells sorted from bone marrow. These receptors originate from a donor aged 40 or older with multiple myeloma.

This clonotype was counted at least ten times. The chain employs TRBV20-1 and TRBJ1-1; D remains unclear. The CDR3 runs 13 residues. The germline V gene encodes CDR1 DFQATT and CDR2 SNEGSKA (reference sequence). V was pared by 0 bases and J by 4 bases, with 9 bases between. CDR3 DNA sequence: TGCAGTGCTAGAGAGTCCCAAATCACTGAAGCTTTCTTT. Protein sequence: CSARESQITEAFF.

This clonotype has a count of ten or more. The rearrangement uses TRBV20-1 and TRBJ1-5; a weak D match, TRBD1 (5 bases). The CDR3 runs to 17 residues. The V end lost 0 bases, the J end lost 5 bases, and 20 bases lay between the germline ends. Germline V gene sequence: CDR1 DFQATT, CDR2 SNEGSKA (reference sequence). Written as DNA, the CDR3 is TGCAGTGCTAGAGATCCCGTCGGCGGGAGGGGCCATCAGCCCCAGCATTTT. It specifies CSARDPVGGRGHQPQHF.

This clonotype occurred many times. This chain joins TRBV6-6 and TRBJ1-1, with D hard to call. Trimming took off 5 bases at V and 7 bases at J, with 8 bases between the two ends. Germline V CDR1 and CDR2: MNHNY, SVGAGI (reference sequence). The CDR3 is 11 amino acids. Written as DNA, the CDR3 is TGTGCCAGCAGTATCGGGAGTGAAGCTTTCTTT. Its translation: CASSIGSEAFF.

The chain carries TRBV7-8 and TRBJ2-7; TRBD2 is a possible D gene (6 bases). Between the trimmed V and J ends, which lost 4 bases and 2 bases, there was a span of 15 bases. Germline CDR1 reads SGHVS; CDR2 reads FQNEAQ. The CDR3 consists of 15 residues. CDR3 sequence: CASSSSGLMPYEQYF. Written as DNA, the CDR3 is TGTGCCAGCAGCTCATCGGGACTGATGCCCTACGAGCAGTACTTC.

This clonotype showed up many times. This chain uses TRBV20-1 with TRBJ2-2; 15 bases fit TRBD2. Per germline, CDR1 DFQATT and CDR2 SNEGSKA (reference sequence). This CDR3 spans 19 amino acids. V shed 6 bases, J shed 0 bases, and the junction held 11 bases outside the gene matches. The CDR3 nucleotides read TGCAGTGCAACCCGGACTAGCGGGGGGGCCGGCGCGAACACCGGGGAGCTGTTTTTT. Amino acid sequence: CSATRTSGGAGANTGELFF.

This clonotype was counted only a few times. The J gene is TRBJ2-1, the V gene TRBV7-2; maybe TRBD2 (6 bases). From germline, CDR1 is SGHTA and CDR2 FQGNSA. V lost 3 bases and J 5 bases, leaving 8 bases between the germline ends. The CDR3 contains 13 residues. CDR3 in DNA: TGTGCCAGCAGCTTGGGACTTAACAATGAGCAGTTCTTC. As protein: CASSLGLNNEQFF.

This clonotype has more than one count but fewer than ten. A much larger clone differs by one base, so this may be a read error. The CDR3 spells CASSLEAGLNIQYF. CDR3 in DNA: TGTGCCAGCAGCTTAGAGGCGGGGCTTAACATTCAGTACTTC. V and J are TRBV7-9 and TRBJ2-4; possibly TRBD2 for D (6 bases). The V gene's germline CDR1 is SEHNR and CDR2 FQNEAQ (reference sequence). The CDR3 runs 14 residues. V gave up 1 base and J gave up 7 bases, with 11 bases separating them.

This clonotype was counted many times. This rearrangement joins TRBV2 to TRBJ1-5; 7 bases agree with TRBD1. This CDR3 comprises 16 residues. Per germline, CDR1 SNHLY and CDR2 FYNNEI. Losses at the gene ends were 6 bases for V and 2 bases for J; bases not matched to a gene: 10. In nucleotides, the CDR3 is TGTGCCAGCAGAGGGACAGACGATACAGGCAATCAGCCCCAGCATTTT. As protein: CASRGTDDTGNQPQHF.

This clonotype was recorded at least ten times. The genes are TRBV7-2 and TRBJ2-5, with D maybe TRBD2 (5 bases). This CDR3 is built from 16 residues. Deletions cut 5 bases from V and 5 bases from J, with 21 bases between. The germline gives CDR1 SGHTA, CDR2 FQGNSA. The CDR3 DNA reads as TGTGCCAGCAGCCCCACCTTACTAGGGTGGGATGAGACCCAGTACTTC. As protein: CASSPTLLGWDETQYF.

This clonotype was counted many times. The chain employs TRBV7-2 and TRBJ2-1, with D possibly TRBD2 on 6 matching bases. Germline V gives CDR1 SGHTA, CDR2 FQGNSA. The CDR3 contains 14 residues. Trimming left V 3 bases short and J 6 bases short, with 12 bases between. The CDR3 sequence is CASSFGLAPNEQFF. The CDR3 nucleotides read TGTGCCAGCAGCTTTGGTCTAGCGCCCAATGAGCAGTTCTTC. The full variable domain, with the rest looked up from reference TRBV7-2 and TRBJ2-1, is GAGVSQSPSNKVTEKGKDVELRCDPISGHTALYWYRQSLGQGLEFLIYFQGNSAPDKSGLPSDRFSAERTGGSVSTLTIQRTQQEDSAVYLCASSFGLAPNEQFFGPGTRLTVL.

This clonotype was found many times. CDR3 sequence reads: CASSSGKGWEFF. CDR3 DNA: TGTGCCAGCAGTTCAGGGAAAGGGTGGGAGTTCTTC. V usage is TRBV28 and J usage is TRBJ2-1, with D perhaps matching TRBD1 (5 bases). V shed 4 bases and J shed 14 bases, with 15 bases lying between them. Germline V gene lookup returns CDR1 MDHEN and CDR2 SYDVKM. The CDR3 has 12 residues.

Regarding this clonotype: Possible read error: a much larger clone is one base away. The chain uses TRBV11-2 and TRBJ2-3; maybe TRBD2 (6 bases). Germline CDR1 reads SGHAT; CDR2 reads FQNNGV. V was trimmed by 8 bases and J by 8 bases, leaving 20 bases between them. This CDR3 has 14 amino acids. The CDR3 DNA is TGTGCCAGCCTTGCTGCGGGGAGTGCAGGTACGCAGTATTTT. Translated: CASLAAGSAGTQYF.

This clonotype was counted many times. The chain uses TRBV27 and TRBJ1-5; perhaps TRBD1 as D (5 bases). CDR3 length equals 14 residues. V lost 6 bases, J lost 4 bases, and 13 bases lay in between. From germline, CDR1 is MNHEY and CDR2 SMNVEV (reference sequence). The CDR3 DNA sequence: TGTGCCAGCAGCACGACAGACCTAAATCAGCCCCAGCATTTT. As protein: CASSTTDLNQPQHF.

At least ten counts were recorded for this clonotype. J is TRBJ2-7 and V is TRBV7-6; D remains ambiguous. CDR1 is SGHVS and CDR2 is FNYEAQ in the germline V gene. The V end lost 5 bases, the J end lost 5 bases, and 19 bases lay between the germline ends. The CDR3 is 15 amino acids. The CDR3 here is CASSLNGLPGDEQYF. The CDR3 DNA reads as TGTGCCAGCAGCCTTAACGGGCTACCTGGAGACGAGCAGTACTTC.

This clonotype was observed many times. The chain uses TRBV7-3 and TRBJ1-1, with D tentatively TRBD1 (5 bases). Germline CDR1 and CDR2: SGHTA and FQGTGA. V was pared by 5 bases and J by 4 bases, with 14 bases between. This CDR3 comprises 14 residues. CDR3 amino acids: CASSPAGAGTEAFF. CDR3 coding DNA: TGTGCCAGCAGCCCAGCCGGGGCTGGCACTGAAGCTTTCTTT.

This clonotype was picked up many times. V gene TRBV7-9 combines with J gene TRBJ2-2, with TRBD1 as a possible D gene (6 bases). The V and J ends lost 7 bases and 2 bases respectively, with 11 bases between them. CDR1 and CDR2 (germline): SEHNR, FQNEAQ (reference sequence). This CDR3 comprises 14 residues. CDR3 in DNA: TGTGCCAGCACCTTTGGGGGCAACACCGGGGAGCTGTTTTTT. Translation: CASTFGGNTGELFF.

This clonotype was observed many times. One end of the junction does not line up with germline, which may come from a read error. The chain combines TRBV3-1 with TRBJ2-1; D perhaps matches TRBD2 (5 bases). The CDR3 runs 17 residues. Looked up from germline, CDR1 is LGHDT and CDR2 is YNNKEL (reference sequence). CDR3 amino acids: CASSQEGQTRLYSEQFF. DNA of the CDR3: TGTGCCAGCAGCCAAGAAGGGCAAACTAGGCTTTACAGTGAGCAGTTCTTC.

This clonotype was detected ten times or more. The chain recombines TRBV7-2 with TRBJ1-5; D is unclear. In germline, CDR1 is SGHTA, CDR2 FQGNSA. The CDR3 spans 15 residues. Trimming pared 1 base from V and 4 bases from J, leaving 11 bases between. The CDR3 spells CASSLVSTQNQPQHF. In nucleotides, the CDR3 is TGTGCCAGCAGCTTAGTATCGACTCAGAATCAGCCCCAGCATTTT.

The sample holds many counts of this clonotype. This chain connects TRBV6-1 to TRBJ2-5; maybe TRBD2 (5 bases). The ends were cut back, 2 bases at V and 4 bases at J, with 17 bases in the middle. This CDR3 is built from 16 residues. Looked up from germline, CDR1 is MNHNS and CDR2 is SASEGT. In DNA, the CDR3 is TGTGCCAGCAGTGAACAATCCCCGGGATTAAGAGAGACCCAGTACTTC. This sequence encodes CASSEQSPGLRETQYF.

In nucleotides, the CDR3 is TGTGCCATCAGTGAGTCGCTGGACACAGATACGCAGTATTTT. Translating it yields CAISESLDTDTQYF. The rearrangement uses TRBV10-3 and TRBJ2-3; D gene ambiguous. Germline V lookup: CDR1 ENHRY, CDR2 SYGVKD. Trimming took 0 bases from V and 2 from J, leaving 6 bases between them. CDR3 size: 14 residues.

This clonotype was seen repeatedly, ten times or more. The CDR3 sequence: CASSFPLRTESSYEQYF. Here the CDR3 DNA reads TGTGCCAGCAGCTTCCCGCTTCGGACAGAGAGCTCCTACGAGCAGTACTTC. The V call is TRBV7-8, the J call TRBJ2-7, with D maybe TRBD1 (6 bases). Trimming stripped 3 bases from V and 0 bases from J, with 18 bases between. From germline, CDR1 is SGHVS and CDR2 FQNEAQ. The CDR3 totals 17 residues.

This clonotype was counted ten times or more. The CDR3 DNA reads as TGTGCCAGCAGCCCGAGGGTAGAAGGTTTCTATGGCTACACCTTC. This encodes CASSPRVEGFYGYTF. The chain couples TRBV11-2 to TRBJ1-2; D not certain. The CDR3 sequence is 15 residues long. Per the germline V gene, CDR1 is SGHAT and CDR2 is FQNNGV. Trimming shortened V by 5 bases and J by 4 bases, and 17 bases separated the two germline ends.

A word on this clonotype: This could be a read error, since a much larger clone is one nucleotide away. This CDR3 is missing its conserved last phenylalanine or tryptophan, likely due to a read error. The rearrangement joins TRBV4-1 to TRBJ2-5; 9 bases fit TRBD2. Germline V gene sequence: CDR1 MGHRA, CDR2 YSYEKL. Trimming cost V 4 bases and J 1 base; bases outside gene matches: 16. The CDR3 is 19 residues long. The CDR3 protein is CASSPRAPGTSWGQETQYL. The DNA for the CDR3 is TGCGCCAGCAGCCCTCGGGCCCCCGGGACTAGCTGGGGCCAAGAGACCCAGTACCTC.

At least ten counts were recorded for this clonotype. One end of the junction is discordant with germline, which a read error may explain. The V and J genes are TRBV7-6 and TRBJ2-7; TRBD2 matches 15 bases. The CDR3 covers 19 residues. CDR1 SGHVS and CDR2 FNYEAQ come from the germline V gene. CDR3: CASSPRTSGGAGVSHEQYF. CDR3 in DNA: TGTGCCAGCAGCCCCCGGACTAGCGGGGGGGCAGGGGTCTCCCACGAGCAGTACTTC.

This clonotype was seen at least ten times. DNA of the CDR3: TGTGCCAGCAGTGCCCTGGGACATTCGAACACTGAAGCTTTCTTT. Translating gives CASSALGHSNTEAFF. The gene calls are TRBV2 and TRBJ1-1, with D perhaps TRBD1 (6 bases). The CDR3 contains 15 residues. Per germline, CDR1 SNHLY and CDR2 FYNNEI. V lost 4 bases to trimming and J lost 1 base, with 13 bases between them.

This clonotype is labeled medium-sized. J is TRBJ2-1 and V is TRBV9; 12 nucleotides agree with TRBD2. Trimming took 4 bases from V and 7 from J; bases not matched to a gene: 9. Germline CDR1 and CDR2: SGDLS and YYNGEE. The CDR3 extends over 16 amino acids. The CDR3 spells CASSSRTSGVRNEQFF. As DNA, the CDR3 is TGTGCCAGCAGCTCCCGGACTAGCGGGGTGAGGAATGAGCAGTTCTTC. Looking up the rest from reference TRBV9 and TRBJ2-1 gives the full variable domain: DSGVTQTPKHLITATGQRVTLRCSPRSGDLSVYWYQQSLDQGLQFLIQYYNGEERAKGNILERFSAQQFPDLHSELNLSSLELGDSALYFCASSSRTSGVRNEQFFGPGTRLTVL.